This T cell receptor (beta chain) was profiled in a study of CD8 T cells in Susac syndrome. About this clonotype: The antigen is not known.

Reverse transcription of roughly 0.45 to 1 ug RNA used random hexamers. The authors amplified TCR beta CDR3 across 54 Vbeta and 13 Jbeta using immunoSEQ multiplex PCR. TCRdb reprocessed the immunoSEQ multiplex PCR reads via MiXCR and lists one record per CDR3 protein. Counted here are fewer than 350,000 distinct CDR3 sequences, around nine tenths occurring once; the ten biggest clones make up 0.18%. Study-wide points: The study acknowledged a relatively small number of individuals in its TCR sequencing and HLA analysis.

The CDR3 extends over 12 amino acids. Looked up from germline, CDR1 is LNHDA and CDR2 is SQIVND (reference sequence). V gave up 7 bases and J gave up 7 bases; unmatched junction bases: 4. Sequencing targeted TCR beta in T cells from blood (CD8+ and CD4+). The study used treatment-naive patients who had stable or active relapsing-remitting disease as multiple sclerosis controls. This receptor was taken from a human donor with multiple sclerosis. The rearrangement links TRBV19 to TRBJ2-3; 8 bases are shared with TRBD1. The material sequenced was CD8+ T cells from PBMCs. DNA for the CDR3: TGTGCCAGTACCGGGACAGGAAATACGCAGTATTTT. It translates to CASTGTGNTQYF.